The TCR beta chain described here comes from a study of blood T cell repertoires in COVID-19. Study background: Acute-phase and convalescent COVID-19 samples originated in the United States, Italy and Spain. PBMCs, B-cell-depleted T cells, or T cells were the source of the cDNA or gDNA that made up the material.

How the authors handled the data: By means of reference gene primer amplification, nucleated cell counts were estimated. Clones were read by immunoSEQ multiplex PCR, and TCRdb kept only the in-frame ones, dropping some. D and trimming come from the DNA, and the V and J calls and clone size come from that table. The sample carries some 150,000 clones, roughly 80% recorded once. The length of the CDR3 is 14 residues. Trimming took 8 bases from V and 1 from J, leaving 15 bases between them. CDR1 and CDR2 from the germline V gene are LNHNV and YYDKDF (reference sequence). J is TRBJ2-7 and V is TRBV15, with D possibly matching TRBD1 (6 bases). The TCR sequence derives from a human donor with acute or convalescent COVID-19. The donor label of this sample is uncertain. Material: peripheral blood. CDR3: CATSWGRGSYEQYF. CDR3 nucleotides: TGTGCCACCTCCTGGGGTAGGGGGTCCTACGAGCAGTACTTC.